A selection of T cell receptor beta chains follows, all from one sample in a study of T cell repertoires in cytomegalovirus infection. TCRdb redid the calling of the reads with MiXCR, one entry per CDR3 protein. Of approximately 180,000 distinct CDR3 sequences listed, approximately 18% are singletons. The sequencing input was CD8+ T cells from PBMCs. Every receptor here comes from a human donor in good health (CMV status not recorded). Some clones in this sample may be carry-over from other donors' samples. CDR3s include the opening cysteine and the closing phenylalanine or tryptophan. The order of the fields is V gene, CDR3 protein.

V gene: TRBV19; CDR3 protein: CASRPPKVYGYTF
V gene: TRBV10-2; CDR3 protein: CASSESGTARNQPQHF
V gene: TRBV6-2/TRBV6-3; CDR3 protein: CASSYGGVNTEAFF
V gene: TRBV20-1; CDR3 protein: CSVWTDSNQPQHF
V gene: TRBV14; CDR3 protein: CASSPLDTDTQYF
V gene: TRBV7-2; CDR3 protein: CASSLLGTSGGTDTQYF
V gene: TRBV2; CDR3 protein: CASTTSTGVESYEQYF
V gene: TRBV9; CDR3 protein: CASSVASEQFF
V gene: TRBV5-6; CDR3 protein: CASSLEEELFF
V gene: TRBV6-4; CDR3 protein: CASSESGGLPTDTQYF
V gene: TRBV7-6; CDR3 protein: CASKEKLFF
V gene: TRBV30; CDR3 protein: CAWGTYVTEAFF
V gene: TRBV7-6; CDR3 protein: CASSSSRDREPYTDTQYF
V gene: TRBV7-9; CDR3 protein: CASGRPGANTGELFF
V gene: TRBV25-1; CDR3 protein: CASRTSGGPAYEQYF
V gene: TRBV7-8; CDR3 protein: CASSLGTIREKLFF
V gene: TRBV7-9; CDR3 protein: CASSSGGGTNEKLFF
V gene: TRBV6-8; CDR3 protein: CARSWDSGGTEAFF
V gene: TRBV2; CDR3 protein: CASTSGGYEQYF
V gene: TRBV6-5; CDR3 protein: CASSFGLVTDYGYTF
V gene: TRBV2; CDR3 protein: CASSAGQTNQPQHF
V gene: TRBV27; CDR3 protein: CASSRQGDYEQYF
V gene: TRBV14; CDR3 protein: CASSQGRTGKQETQYF
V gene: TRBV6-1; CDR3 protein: CASSQEPTSSYEQYF
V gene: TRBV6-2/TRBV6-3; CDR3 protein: CASRVGGSDGELFF
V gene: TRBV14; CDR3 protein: CASSFKQGSNYGYTF
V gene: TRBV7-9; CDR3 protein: CASSPSQGTTYNEQFF
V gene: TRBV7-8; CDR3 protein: CASSPRGAGGLRDTQYF
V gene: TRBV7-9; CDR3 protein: CASSLATGAAYEQYF
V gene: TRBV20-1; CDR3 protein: CSARQAPGQYF
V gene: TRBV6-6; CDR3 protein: CASSWETNTEAFF
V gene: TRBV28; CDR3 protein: CASSLSVAGDSNEQFF
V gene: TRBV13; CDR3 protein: CASSPYWDRAGNTIYF
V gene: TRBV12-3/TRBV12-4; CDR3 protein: CASTLRGAFF
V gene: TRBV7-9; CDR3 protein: CASTLSTEAFF
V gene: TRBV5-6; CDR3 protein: CASTPTGGITYNEQFF
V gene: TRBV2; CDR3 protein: CASPEGGAYNEQFF
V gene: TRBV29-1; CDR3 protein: CSVDNGVGGYTF
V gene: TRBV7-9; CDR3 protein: CASSTRHYEQYF
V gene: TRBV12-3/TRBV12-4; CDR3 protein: CASSPGLGNQPQHF
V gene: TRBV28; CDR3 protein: CASSLEPLGNQPQHF
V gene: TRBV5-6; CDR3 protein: CASSRGQGHDQPQHF
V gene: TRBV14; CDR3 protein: CASSQDPGARAYEQYF
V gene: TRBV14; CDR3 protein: CASSQEEHDSYLGSYEQYF
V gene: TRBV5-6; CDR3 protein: CASSSGGRYTEAFF
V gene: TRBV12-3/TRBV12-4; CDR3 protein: CASSLGQLYSNTEAFF
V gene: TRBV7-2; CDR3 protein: CASTPVGGGLNEQFF
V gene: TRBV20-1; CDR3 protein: CSARDERGVINEQFF
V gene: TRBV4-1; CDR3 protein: CASSQVQNTEAFF